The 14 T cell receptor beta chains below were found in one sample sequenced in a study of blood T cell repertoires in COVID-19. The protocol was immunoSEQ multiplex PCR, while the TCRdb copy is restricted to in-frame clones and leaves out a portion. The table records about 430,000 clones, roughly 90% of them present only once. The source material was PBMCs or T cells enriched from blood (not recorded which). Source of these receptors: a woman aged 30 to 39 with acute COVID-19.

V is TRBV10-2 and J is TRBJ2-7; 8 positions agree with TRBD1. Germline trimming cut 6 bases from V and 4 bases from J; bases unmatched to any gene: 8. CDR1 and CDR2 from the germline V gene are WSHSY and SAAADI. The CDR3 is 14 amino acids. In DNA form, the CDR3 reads TGCGCCAGCAGCAACCGCAGGGGGCCTTACGAGCAGTACTTC. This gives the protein CASSNRRGPYEQYF.

The CDR3 DNA is TGTGCCAGTAGTCCCGGAGCGCTAGCCAAAAACATTCAGTACTTC. Its translation: CASSPGALAKNIQYF. This chain joins TRBV19 and TRBJ2-4; D ambiguous. CDR1 and CDR2 (germline): LNHDA, SQIVND (reference sequence). The CDR3 has 15 residues. V was shortened by 5 bases and J by 0 bases, with 11 bases between the two germline ends. The full variable domain, in which reference TRBV19 and TRBJ2-4 provide the parts outside the CDR3, is DGGITQSPKYLFRKEGQNVTLSCEQNLNHDAMYWYRQDPGQGLRLIYYSQIVNDFQKGDIAEGYSVSREKKESFPLTVTSAQKNPTAFYLCASSPGALAKNIQYFGAGTRLSVL.

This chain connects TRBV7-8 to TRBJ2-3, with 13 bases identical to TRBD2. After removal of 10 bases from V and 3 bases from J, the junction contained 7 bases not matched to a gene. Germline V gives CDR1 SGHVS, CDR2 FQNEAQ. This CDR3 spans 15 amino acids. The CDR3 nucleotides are TGTGCCACCATACTAGCGGGGGGGACAACAGATACGCAGTATTTT. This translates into CATILAGGTTDTQYF. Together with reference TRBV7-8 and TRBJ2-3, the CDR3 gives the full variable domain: GAGVSQSPRYKVAKRGQDVALRCDPISGHVSLFWYQQALGQGPEFLTYFQNEAQLDKSGLPSDRFFAERPEGSVSTLKIQRTQQEDSAVYLCATILAGGTTDTQYFGPGTRLTVL.

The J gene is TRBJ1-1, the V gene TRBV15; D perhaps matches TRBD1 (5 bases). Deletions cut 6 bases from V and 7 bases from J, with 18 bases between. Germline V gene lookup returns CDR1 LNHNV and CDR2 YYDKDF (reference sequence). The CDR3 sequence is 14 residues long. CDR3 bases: TGTGCCACCAGGGAAGGGGCGTCCCTTGTTGAAGCTTTCTTT. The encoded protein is CATREGASLVEAFF.

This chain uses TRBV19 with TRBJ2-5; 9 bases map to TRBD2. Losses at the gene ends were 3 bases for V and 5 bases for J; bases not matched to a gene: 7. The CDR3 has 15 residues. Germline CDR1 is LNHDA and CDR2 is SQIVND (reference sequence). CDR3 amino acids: CASSISGGPGETQYF. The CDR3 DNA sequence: TGTGCCAGTAGTATCAGCGGGGGGCCCGGGGAGACCCAGTACTTC.

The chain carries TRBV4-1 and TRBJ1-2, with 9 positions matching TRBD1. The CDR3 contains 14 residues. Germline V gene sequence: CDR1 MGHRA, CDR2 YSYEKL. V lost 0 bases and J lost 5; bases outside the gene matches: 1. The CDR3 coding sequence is TGCGCCAGCAGCCAAGATGACAGGGGGTATGGCTACACCTTC. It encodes CASSQDDRGYGYTF.

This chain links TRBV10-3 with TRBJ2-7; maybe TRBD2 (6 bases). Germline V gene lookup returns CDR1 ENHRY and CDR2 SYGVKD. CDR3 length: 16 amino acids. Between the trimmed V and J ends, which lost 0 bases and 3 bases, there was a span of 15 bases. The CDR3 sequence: CAISESTFQGGYEQYF. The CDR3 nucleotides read TGTGCCATCAGTGAGTCGACTTTCCAGGGAGGCTACGAGCAGTACTTC.

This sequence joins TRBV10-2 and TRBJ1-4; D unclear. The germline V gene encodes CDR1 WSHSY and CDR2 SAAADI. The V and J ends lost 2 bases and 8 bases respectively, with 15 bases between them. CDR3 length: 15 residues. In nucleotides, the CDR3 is TGCGCCAGCAGTGAGGGGGAGGGTGGATTCGAAAAACTGTTTTTT. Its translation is CASSEGEGGFEKLFF.

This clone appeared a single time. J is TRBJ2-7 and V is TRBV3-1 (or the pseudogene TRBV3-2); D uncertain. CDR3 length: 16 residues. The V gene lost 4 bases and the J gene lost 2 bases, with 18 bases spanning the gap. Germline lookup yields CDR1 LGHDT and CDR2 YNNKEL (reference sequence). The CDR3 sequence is CASSRQLTSGPYEQYF. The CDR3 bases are TGTGCCAGCAGCCGTCAATTAACCAGTGGGCCCTACGAGCAGTACTTC.

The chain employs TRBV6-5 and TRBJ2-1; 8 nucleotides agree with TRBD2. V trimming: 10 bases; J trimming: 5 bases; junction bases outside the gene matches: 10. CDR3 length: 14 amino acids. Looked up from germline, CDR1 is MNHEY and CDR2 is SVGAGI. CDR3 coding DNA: TGTGCCACCTATGGTCGGGGGGGAAACAATGAGCAGTTCTTC. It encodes CATYGRGGNNEQFF.

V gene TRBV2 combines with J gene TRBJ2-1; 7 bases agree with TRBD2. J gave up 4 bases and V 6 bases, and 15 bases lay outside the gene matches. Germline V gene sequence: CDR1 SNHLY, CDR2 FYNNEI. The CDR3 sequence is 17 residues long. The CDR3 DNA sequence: TGTGCCAGCAGCCCCGCCATAATAGAGCGGGGTTACAATGAGCAGTTCTTC. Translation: CASSPAIIERGYNEQFF.

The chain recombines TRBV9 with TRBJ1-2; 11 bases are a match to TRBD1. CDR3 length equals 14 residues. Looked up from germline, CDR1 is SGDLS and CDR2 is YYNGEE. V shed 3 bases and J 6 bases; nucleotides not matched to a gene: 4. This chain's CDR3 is CASSGGTGGDGYTF. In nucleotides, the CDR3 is TGTGCCAGCAGCGGTGGGACAGGGGGGGATGGCTACACCTTC.

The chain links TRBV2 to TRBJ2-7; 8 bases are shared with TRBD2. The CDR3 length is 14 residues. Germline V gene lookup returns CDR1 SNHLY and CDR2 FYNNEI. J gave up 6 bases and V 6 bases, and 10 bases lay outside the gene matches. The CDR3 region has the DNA TGTGCCAGCAGCCCGGGACTAGGATTTGGCGAGCAGTACTTC. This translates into CASSPGLGFGEQYF.

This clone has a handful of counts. In DNA, the CDR3 is TGTGCCAGCAGCGAAAGCCAGATCTCGGGTCAGCCCCAGCATTTT. It is translated as CASSESQISGQPQHF. The chain joins TRBV7-2 to TRBJ1-5; D is undetermined. Between the trimmed V and J ends, which lost 5 bases and 6 bases, there was a span of 17 bases. CDR1 and CDR2 (germline): SGHTA, FQGNSA. The CDR3 has 15 residues.